The present TCR beta chain was sequenced within a study of T cells in Graves' hyperthyroidism and ophthalmopathy. Study-wide findings and caveats: Model predictions of ophthalmopathy came a median 6.5 months before onset.

CDR3 size: 11 residues. Trimming cost V 8 bases and J 4 bases, with 8 bases left between them. Germline V CDR1 and CDR2: MNHNS, SASEGT. PBMCs stemmed from 8.5 to 10 ml fresh peripheral blood. There were TCR beta CDR3 regions amplified from RNA transcripts. The HTBI primer set drove a first-round RT-PCR of the TCR CDR3. TCRdb reprocessed the multiplex PCR reads with MiXCR, giving one entry per CDR3 protein. The sample lists around 250,000 distinct CDR3 sequences, roughly 15% seen once, with 13% in the top ten. This clonotype has at least ten counts. What it recognizes is unknown. The rearrangement uses TRBV6-1 and TRBJ1-2; D not certain. The receptor was isolated from a woman aged 40-49 years with Graves' hyperthyroidism that later progressed to Graves' ophthalmopathy. Specimen: blood. This chain's CDR3 is CASEGRYGYTF. The CDR3 DNA sequence: TGTGCCAGCGAAGGACGCTATGGCTACACCTTC.